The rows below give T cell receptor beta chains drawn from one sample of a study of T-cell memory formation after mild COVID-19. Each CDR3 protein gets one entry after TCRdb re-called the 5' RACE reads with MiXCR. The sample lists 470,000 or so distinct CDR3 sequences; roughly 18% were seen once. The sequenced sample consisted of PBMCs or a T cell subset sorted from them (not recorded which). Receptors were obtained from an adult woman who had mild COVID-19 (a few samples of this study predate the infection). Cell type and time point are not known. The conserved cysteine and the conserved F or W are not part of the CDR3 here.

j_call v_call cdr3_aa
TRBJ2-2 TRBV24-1 ATSDSGTGSGELF
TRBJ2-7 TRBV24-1 ATSDFGSYEQY
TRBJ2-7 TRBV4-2 ASSQDPGTSSYEQY
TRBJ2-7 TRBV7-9 ASSPSGRAKEQY
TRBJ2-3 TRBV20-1 SADGRGQPDTQY
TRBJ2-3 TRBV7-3 ASSLFGEKSTDTQY
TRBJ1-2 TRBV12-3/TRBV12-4 ASSPEELNYGYT
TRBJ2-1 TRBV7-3 ASKLDLSYNEQF
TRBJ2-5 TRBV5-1 ASSWTSYEYQETQY
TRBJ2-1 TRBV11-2 ASSLWAESDEQF
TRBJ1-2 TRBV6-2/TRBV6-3 ASSYTHYGYT
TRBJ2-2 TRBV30 AWSAGTTNTGELF
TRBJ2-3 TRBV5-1 ASSLAMSSTDTQY
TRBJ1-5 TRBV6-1 ASREQGGDNQPQH
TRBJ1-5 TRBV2 ASTENRGWFQPQH
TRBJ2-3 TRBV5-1 ASSIEYTDTQY
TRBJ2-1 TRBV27 ASSPWTSGGISNEQF
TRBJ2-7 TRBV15 ATSRVVWQGLHEQY
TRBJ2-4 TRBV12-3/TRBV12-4 ASRVAGAKNIQY
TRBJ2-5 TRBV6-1 ASSEDIWGTQY
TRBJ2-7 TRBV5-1 ASSLAGARSDEQY
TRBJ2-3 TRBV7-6 ASSTLGLAGDRTDTQY
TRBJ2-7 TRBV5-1 ASSLTGSYEQY
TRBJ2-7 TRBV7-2 ASSYVEAYEQY
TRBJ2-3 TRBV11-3 ASSARGGLADTQY
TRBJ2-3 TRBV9 ASSVDGGDRSQY
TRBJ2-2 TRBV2 ATPRGQGNTGELF
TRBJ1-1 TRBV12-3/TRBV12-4 ASSLWTATEAF
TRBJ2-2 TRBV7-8 ASSLVAGHNTGELF
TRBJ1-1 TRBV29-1 SVLGTEAF
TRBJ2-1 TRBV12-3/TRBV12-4 ASSHPGGPRSYNEQF
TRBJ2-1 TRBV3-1 ASSQGGRNEQF
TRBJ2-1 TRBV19 ASSSRTRHNEQF
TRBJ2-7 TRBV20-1 SARRGASYEQY
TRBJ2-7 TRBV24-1 ATSDSGRRSEQY
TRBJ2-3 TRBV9 ASSVPTRGGIDTQY
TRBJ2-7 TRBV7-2 ASSLGLGGEQY
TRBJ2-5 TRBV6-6 ASSFGTRGETQY
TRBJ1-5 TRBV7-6 ASSLRDSSNQPQH
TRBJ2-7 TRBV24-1 ATSDGQGQPGTSGGYEQY
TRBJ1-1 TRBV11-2 ASSLAPTGAGDTEAF
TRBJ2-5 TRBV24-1 ATSDHGTGPQETQY
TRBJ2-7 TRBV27 ASRSPLKPGQVNEQY
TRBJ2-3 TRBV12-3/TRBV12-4 ASSLTGGPYPTSTDTQY
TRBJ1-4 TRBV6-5 ASSYLGQFNEKLF
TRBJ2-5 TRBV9 ASSVYGLAGDQETQY
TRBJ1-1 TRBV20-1 SARGYRVMNTEAF
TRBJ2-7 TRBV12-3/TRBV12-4 ASSLGTGTLAYEQY
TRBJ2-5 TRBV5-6 ASSLGLGQETQY
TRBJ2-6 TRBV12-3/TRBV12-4 ASRTGSSGANVLT
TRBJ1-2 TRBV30 ASNLRTESNYGYT